These T cell receptor beta chains were read from a single sample in a study of blood T cell repertoires in COVID-19. Sequenced by immunoSEQ multiplex PCR; TCRdb stores in-frame clones only, minus some. The sample yields some 90,000 clones, roughly nine tenths seen once. The specimen was peripheral blood. These receptors were taken from a man aged 45-65 years with acute or convalescent COVID-19. Both conserved end residues are part of each CDR3. Fields, in order: clone size, J gene, D gene, V gene, CDR3 protein, CDR3 DNA. The D gene is left open where the match is weak. For some rows the clone size is stated as once, few or many, or as a class when expanded; others skip it.

>once|TRBJ2-1|TRBD1|TRBV28
CASSLRGRPYNEQFF
TGTGCCAGCAGTTTAAGGGGGCGCCCCTACAATGAGCAGTTCTTC
>NA|TRBJ1-1|TRBD1|TRBV5-1
CASSLRTGTGMNTEAFF
TGCGCCAGCAGCCTGCGGACAGGGACAGGGATGAACACTGAAGCTTTCTTT
>NA|TRBJ2-7|NA|TRBV18
CASSPAGPSSYEQYF
TGTGCCAGCTCACCAGCGGGGCCGAGCTCCTACGAGCAGTACTTC
>NA|TRBJ1-2|TRBD1|TRBV2
CASNAGTGVGYTF
TGTGCCAGCAATGCCGGGACAGGGGTAGGCTACACCTTC
>NA|TRBJ2-1|NA|TRBV7-2
CASSLAISNEQFF
TGTGCCAGCAGCTTAGCAATCTCCAATGAGCAGTTCTTC
>NA|TRBJ1-2|TRBD1|TRBV7-9
CASSLETGDYGYTF
TGTGCCAGCAGCTTAGAGACAGGGGATTATGGCTACACCTTC
>NA|TRBJ2-3|NA|TRBV5-1
CASKGLGGLGTDTQYF
TGCGCCAGCAAAGGACTCGGGGGGCTCGGCACAGATACGCAGTATTTT
>NA|TRBJ1-2|NA|TRBV6-5
CASIEWRGRGYTF
TGTGCCAGCATCGAGTGGCGGGGGCGCGGCTACACCTTC
>once|TRBJ2-5|TRBD1|TRBV5-1
CASSSSGTGERETQYF
TGCGCCAGCAGCTCGAGTGGGACAGGGGAACGTGAGACCCAGTACTTC
>NA|TRBJ1-1|NA|TRBV27
CASSPGLMNTEAFF
TGTGCCAGCAGTCCCGGACTAATGAACACTGAAGCTTTCTTT
>NA|TRBJ1-5|TRBD1|TRBV6-5
CATSPTGINQPQHF
TGTGCCACCTCTCCGACAGGGATAAATCAGCCCCAGCATTTT
>NA|TRBJ1-4|NA|TRBV19
CASSIWRGKNEKLFF
TGTGCCAGTAGTATATGGCGGGGGAAGAATGAAAAACTGTTTTTT
>NA|TRBJ1-2|TRBD1|TRBV5-1
CASSSDRTNYGYTF
TGCGCCAGCAGCTCGGACAGGACGAACTATGGCTACACCTTC
>few|TRBJ1-2|TRBD1|TRBV9
CASSVGAGGYYGYTF
TGTGCCAGCAGCGTAGGGGCAGGGGGCTACTATGGCTACACCTTC
>NA|TRBJ1-4|TRBD1|TRBV5-4
CASSFSSGGWNEKLFF
TGTGCCAGCAGCTTTTCGTCAGGGGGCTGGAATGAAAAACTGTTTTTT
>few|TRBJ2-5|TRBD1|TRBV11-2
CASSSGQGRTQYF
TGTGCCAGCAGCTCCGGACAGGGGAGGACCCAGTACTTC
>NA|TRBJ2-3|TRBD2|TRBV4-1
CASSQAPPGGSTDTQYF
TGCGCCAGCAGCCAAGCTCCCCCGGGGGGTAGCACAGATACGCAGTATTTT
>NA|TRBJ2-3|TRBD1|TRBV7-3
CKNQGALGDTQYF
TGCAAAAATCAGGGGGCACTAGGGGATACGCAGTATTTT
>NA|TRBJ2-5|TRBD1|TRBV4-2
CASSQFGQEETQYF
TGTGCCAGCAGCCAATTTGGACAGGAAGAGACCCAGTACTTC
>NA|TRBJ1-1|NA|TRBV6-5
CASTGGRVGTEAFF
TGTGCCAGCACCGGGGGGCGGGTGGGCACTGAAGCTTTCTTT
>NA|TRBJ1-2|TRBD1|TRBV30
CAWSVRGTGVSHYGYTF
TGTGCCTGGAGTGTTCGGGGGACAGGGGTGTCTCACTATGGCTACACCTTC
>NA|TRBJ1-3|NA|TRBV29-1
CSVENLARTSGNTIYF
TGCAGCGTTGAAAACCTGGCTCGCACCTCTGGAAACACCATATATTTT
>NA|TRBJ2-4|TRBD1|TRBV6-4
CASSIQGALALKNIQYF
TGTGCCAGCAGTATCCAGGGGGCACTGGCTCTAAAAAACATTCAGTACTTC
>NA|TRBJ1-3|TRBD1|TRBV28
CASSFGTGVGNTIYF
TGTGCCAGCAGCTTCGGGACAGGGGTCGGAAACACCATATATTTT
>NA|TRBJ1-1|TRBD1|TRBV5-1
CASSLKGQMNTEAFF
TGCGCCAGCAGCTTGAAGGGACAGATGAACACTGAAGCTTTCTTT
>NA|TRBJ1-5|NA|TRBV7-2
CASSLRVPGRGLGQPQHF
TGTGCCAGCAGCTTAAGGGTTCCGGGCAGGGGTTTGGGACAGCCCCAGCATTTT
>NA|TRBJ1-1|NA|TRBV11-3
CASSSTGLTEAFF
TGTGCCAGCAGCTCAACGGGACTCACTGAAGCTTTCTTT
>few|TRBJ1-1|NA|TRBV10-3
CAISEEIAGVGTEAFF
TGTGCCATCAGTGAGGAGATCGCGGGTGTGGGCACTGAAGCTTTCTTT
>NA|TRBJ2-2|TRBD2|TRBV2
CASSPLAGGTTGELFF
TGTGCCAGCAGCCCGTTAGCGGGGGGGACGACCGGGGAGCTGTTTTTT
>NA|TRBJ1-5|NA|TRBV6-5
CASTNDRSRQPQHF
TGTGCCAGCACCAACGACAGAAGCAGACAGCCCCAGCATTTT
>NA|TRBJ2-5|TRBD1|TRBV7-6
CASSVDRGTKTQYF
TGTGCCAGCAGCGTCGACAGGGGGACGAAGACCCAGTACTTC